This TCR beta chain was sequenced in a study of response to subunit inactivated influenza vaccine. One entry per CDR3 protein results from TCRdb running MiXCR on the RT-PCR reads. The sample lists more than 700,000 distinct CDR3 sequences; around 20% were seen once. This CDR3 comprises 14 residues. The V end was cut by 3 bases, the J end by 9 bases, with 15 bases between. Germline CDR1 DFQATT, CDR2 SNEGSKA (reference sequence). This clonotype turned up a few times. The antigen remains unidentified. Notes on the study in general: The authors proposed limited new T cell recruitment per seasonal influenza vaccination.

The sequence came from a man aged 50 or older who received an inactivated influenza vaccine. The chain joins TRBV20-1 to TRBJ1-6, with a weak D call TRBD1 (5 bases). Sequencing used PBMCs from blood, obtained less than 6 days after vaccination. CDR3 DNA: TGCAGTGCTAGGGCTATGGGGGTGGGTTCACCCCTCCACTTT. Its translation is CSARAMGVGSPLHF.